This TCR beta chain was captured in a study of T-cell reconstitution after alpha-beta-depleted transplantation in children. This clonotype was counted only a few times. Its specificity is not known. Overall study findings and caveats: The study reportedly traced alpha-beta T cells about two months after transplant to several hundred expanded graft clones. Some patients showed high day-60 TCRbeta diversity, which derived from surviving recipient T cells and thymic progenitors.

V was clipped by 10 bases and J by 6 bases, with 19 bases between them. The CDR3 totals 13 residues. Looked up from germline, CDR1 is KGHSH and CDR2 is LQKENI. A TCRbeta library incorporating unique molecular identifiers was prepared. TCRdb itself ran the PCR reads through MiXCR, one entry per CDR3 protein. The sample lists 200,000 to 300,000 distinct CDR3 sequences, about 26% seen once, with 2.6% in the top ten. Sample: PBMCs, taken before TCRalphabeta/CD19-depleted stem cell transplant. The receptor was isolated from a girl aged 2 to 9 with Fanconi anemia, due to receive a stem cell transplant. This sequence joins TRBV18 and TRBJ2-7; D remains unclear. The chain's CDR3 is CATTESRSSEQYF. For the CDR3, the DNA is TGTGCCACCACGGAGAGTCGGTCTTCCGAGCAGTACTTC.